One sample yielded the 20 T cell receptor beta chains listed below, sequenced in a study of cytomegalovirus exposure and HLA in healthy donors. With 60 Vbeta and 13 Jbeta primers, the PCR was carried out. The repertoire was sequenced with immunoSEQ multiplex PCR; TCRdb's copy has only in-frame clones and lacks some. The sample contains approximately 100,000 clones, 75% of which appear only once. The sequencing sample was made of PBMCs. These receptors all stem from a man in his forties in good health and CMV-seronegative.

The chain employs TRBV9 and TRBJ2-3; 9 positions match TRBD2. Germline values: CDR1 SGDLS, CDR2 YYNGEE. J lost 2 bases, V lost 4 bases, and 5 bases had no gene match. There are 15 residues in the CDR3. The CDR3 DNA reads as TGTGCCAGCAGCTTGGGGACTAGCATCACAGATACGCAGTATTTT. This translates into CASSLGTSITDTQYF.

The rearrangement uses TRBV9 and TRBJ2-7; 7 bases are shared with TRBD2. Unmatched junction bases numbered 9, after V lost 3 bases and J lost 0 bases. This CDR3 contains 16 residues. Germline values: CDR1 SGDLS, CDR2 YYNGEE. The CDR3: CASSESSGVSSYEQYF. In DNA form, the CDR3 reads TGTGCCAGCAGCGAATCAAGCGGGGTTAGCTCCTACGAGCAGTACTTC.

The chain uses TRBV6-1 and TRBJ1-2, with D perhaps matching TRBD1 (5 bases). With 0 bases removed from V and 8 bases from J, the gap between germline ends came to 13 bases. Per germline, CDR1 MNHNS and CDR2 SASEGT. This CDR3 is built from 14 residues. Written as DNA, the CDR3 is TGTGCCAGCAGTGAAGCTTCTCGGGGGTTGGGCTACACCTTC. It is translated as CASSEASRGLGYTF.

The chain employs TRBV7-9 and TRBJ1-1; 7 bases map to TRBD1. Trimming took 5 bases from V and 2 from J; bases not matched to a gene: 5. CDR1 is SEHNR, CDR2 FQNEAQ, per germline (reference sequence). CDR3 length equals 14 residues. In DNA form, the CDR3 reads TGTGCCAGCAGCGGGGGACAGTCTAACACTGAAGCTTTCTTT. It encodes CASSGGQSNTEAFF. The variable domain in full, with the rest retrieved from reference TRBV7-9 and TRBJ1-1, is DTGVSQNPRHKITKRGQNVTFRCDPISEHNRLYWYRQTLGQGPEFLTYFQNEAQLEKSRLLSDRFSAERPKGSFSTLEIQRTEQGDSAMYLCASSGGQSNTEAFFGQGTRLTVV.

J is TRBJ2-5 and V is TRBV14; 7 nucleotides match TRBD2. Losses at the gene ends were 1 base for V and 11 bases for J; bases not matched to a gene: 7. Germline V gives CDR1 SGHDN, CDR2 FVKESK. This CDR3 contains 13 residues. CDR3 in DNA: TGTGCCAGCAGCCAAGTCAGCGGGAACTCGCAGTACTTC. Residues: CASSQVSGNSQYF.

This clone appeared once. CDR3 sequence reads: CASSQKWGSGIIEQYF. The DNA of the CDR3 is TGCGCCAGCAGCCAAAAGTGGGGAAGCGGGATCATCGAGCAGTACTTC. V and J are TRBV4-1 and TRBJ2-7, with 7 bases lining up with TRBD2. V lost 2 bases, J lost 6 bases, and 13 bases stayed unmatched. Germline assignment: CDR1 MGHRA and CDR2 YSYEKL. The CDR3 is made up of 16 amino acids.

The V call is TRBV6-5, the J call TRBJ1-2, with a tentative D call TRBD1 (6 bases). The V gene lost 0 bases and the J gene lost 2 bases, with 7 bases spanning the gap. This CDR3 spans 14 amino acids. Germline assignment: CDR1 MNHEY and CDR2 SVGAGI. CDR3 sequence reads: CASSYSGTNYGYTF. In DNA form, the CDR3 reads TGTGCCAGCAGTTACTCCGGGACAAACTATGGCTACACCTTC.

This rearrangement joins TRBV7-9 to TRBJ2-5, with TRBD1 as a possible D gene (5 bases). V shed 2 bases and J shed 3 bases, with 16 bases lying between them. CDR1 SEHNR and CDR2 FQNEAQ come from the germline V gene (reference sequence). The CDR3 runs to 16 residues. CDR3 sequence reads: CASSLLGRLLKETQYF. CDR3 in DNA: TGTGCCAGCAGCTTATTGGGGCGGCTGTTGAAAGAGACCCAGTACTTC.

This chain uses TRBV5-5 with TRBJ1-5; D is uncertain. The CDR3 has 15 amino acids. Germline CDR1 SGHKS, CDR2 YYEKEE (reference sequence). The ends were cut back, 1 base at V and 0 bases at J, with 8 bases in the middle. CDR3 loop: CASSLYLDSNQPQHF. The DNA for the CDR3 is TGTGCCAGCAGCTTGTACTTAGATAGCAATCAGCCCCAGCATTTT.

This clone was found a few times. This rearrangement joins TRBV5-6 to TRBJ1-2; D uncertain. Trimming left V 4 bases short and J 5 bases short, with 15 bases between. Germline values: CDR1 SGHDT, CDR2 YYEEEE. CDR3 length: 14 amino acids. CDR3 loop: CASSIKLAGYGYTF. CDR3 sequence (DNA): TGTGCCAGCAGCATAAAATTGGCGGGATATGGCTACACCTTC.

This chain joins TRBV7-8 and TRBJ2-5; a weak D match, TRBD2 (7 bases). V was pared by 3 bases and J by 5 bases, with 25 bases between. Germline V gives CDR1 SGHVS, CDR2 FQNEAQ. This CDR3 is built from 18 residues. CDR3 sequence: CASSFNRAGAPLGETQYF. The CDR3, as DNA: TGTGCCAGCAGCTTCAATAGGGCGGGGGCTCCCCTGGGGGAGACCCAGTACTTC.

The V and J genes are TRBV7-9 and TRBJ1-4; no definite D call. Germline V CDR1 and CDR2: SEHNR, FQNEAQ (reference sequence). The CDR3 length is 15 residues. The V end was cut by 5 bases, the J end by 2 bases, with 12 bases between. CDR3 DNA: TGTGCCAGCAGCCCAGAGGGTTTGACTAATGAAAAACTGTTTTTT. This translates into CASSPEGLTNEKLFF.

The sample holds a few counts of this clone. V and J are TRBV5-6 and TRBJ1-2; D call uncertain. CDR1 SGHDT and CDR2 YYEEEE come from the germline V gene. V was clipped by 0 bases and J by 2 bases, with 5 bases between them. The CDR3 contains 13 residues. The CDR3 region is CASSLAQNYGYTF. The CDR3 region has the DNA TGTGCCAGCAGCTTGGCACAGAACTATGGCTACACCTTC.

The rearrangement uses TRBV6-5 and TRBJ2-3, with a possible D match to TRBD2 (5 bases). This CDR3 comprises 15 residues. The germline V and J ends were trimmed by 2 bases and 0 bases, with 9 bases remaining between them. CDR1 and CDR2 (germline): MNHEY, SVGAGI. For the CDR3, the DNA is TGTGCCAGCAGTTACGATGGCGGGAGCACAGATACGCAGTATTTT. It yields the protein CASSYDGGSTDTQYF.

This clone was seen more than once but under ten times. The chain is built from TRBV19 and TRBJ2-1; 10 bases are a match to TRBD2. Trimming cost V 5 bases and J 9 bases; bases outside gene matches: 7. Per the germline V gene, CDR1 is LNHDA and CDR2 is SQIVND (reference sequence). The CDR3 contains 14 residues. This CDR3 is CASSPAGGSIEQFF. DNA for the CDR3: TGTGCCAGTAGTCCAGCGGGGGGGTCGATTGAGCAGTTCTTC. Based on the CDR3 plus reference TRBV19 and TRBJ2-1, the full variable domain is DGGITQSPKYLFRKEGQNVTLSCEQNLNHDAMYWYRQDPGQGLRLIYYSQIVNDFQKGDIAEGYSVSREKKESFPLTVTSAQKNPTAFYLCASSPAGGSIEQFFGPGTRLTVL.

The chain couples TRBV18 to TRBJ2-6, with D hard to call. Trimming shortened V by 5 bases and J by 4 bases, and 12 bases separated the two germline ends. Germline CDR1 reads KGHSH; CDR2 reads LQKENI. This CDR3 has 15 residues. CDR3 in amino acids: CASSSTYVGANVLTF. The CDR3 DNA reads TGTGCCAGCTCATCCACTTACGTAGGGGCCAACGTCCTGACTTTC.

The genes are TRBV4-1 and TRBJ2-1, with D possibly TRBD2 on 5 matching bases. The ends were cut back, 0 bases at V and 4 bases at J, with 13 bases in the middle. The CDR3 runs to 16 residues. The germline CDR1 and CDR2 sequences are MGHRA and YSYEKL. CDR3 coding DNA: TGCGCCAGCAGCCAAGATATTCGGCTAGCTTACAATGAGCAGTTCTTC. It is translated as CASSQDIRLAYNEQFF.

This rearrangement joins TRBV11-2 to TRBJ2-3; 11 bases agree with TRBD2. This CDR3 is built from 17 residues. The J segment lost 3 bases and the V segment lost 1 base, leaving 6 bases of the junction unmatched. Germline assignment: CDR1 SGHAT and CDR2 FQNNGV. The DNA of the CDR3 is TGTGCCAGCAGCTTAGTAGGCCTAGCGGGGGGAACAGATACGCAGTATTTT. As protein: CASSLVGLAGGTDTQYF.

The chain has TRBV11-2 and TRBJ2-4; TRBD1 aligns across 9 bases. Trimming cost V 4 bases and J 4 bases; bases outside gene matches: 5. The CDR3 is 15 residues long. Germline lookup yields CDR1 SGHAT and CDR2 FQNNGV. CDR3 region: CASSSVGTGKNIQYF. As DNA, the CDR3 is TGTGCCAGCAGCTCTGTAGGGACAGGGAAAAACATTCAGTACTTC.

The chain combines TRBV7-6 with TRBJ2-7; D is ambiguous. From germline, CDR1 is SGHVS and CDR2 FNYEAQ. V lost 1 base and J 2 bases, leaving 6 bases between the germline ends. This CDR3 comprises 13 residues. CDR3 nucleotide sequence: TGTGCCAGCAGCTTAGGCACAGCCTACGAGCAGTACTTC. Translating it yields CASSLGTAYEQYF.